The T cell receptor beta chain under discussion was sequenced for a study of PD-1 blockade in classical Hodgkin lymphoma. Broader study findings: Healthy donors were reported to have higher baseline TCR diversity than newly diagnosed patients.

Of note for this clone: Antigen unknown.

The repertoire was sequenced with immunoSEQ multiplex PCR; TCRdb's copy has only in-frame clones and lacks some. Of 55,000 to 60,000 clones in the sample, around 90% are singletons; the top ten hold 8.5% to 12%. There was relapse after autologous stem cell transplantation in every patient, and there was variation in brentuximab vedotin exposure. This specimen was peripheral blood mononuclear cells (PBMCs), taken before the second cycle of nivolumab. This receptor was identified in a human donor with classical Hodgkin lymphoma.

The CDR3 loop reads CASSLDRGEETQYF. In DNA form, the CDR3 reads TGTGCCAGCAGCTTAGACAGGGGAGAAGAGACCCAGTACTTC. The chain is built from TRBV7-3 and TRBJ2-5; TRBD1 aligns across 8 bases. V was clipped by 2 bases and J by 3 bases; unmatched bases: 2. This CDR3 has 14 amino acids. CDR1 SGHTA and CDR2 FQGTGA come from the germline V gene.